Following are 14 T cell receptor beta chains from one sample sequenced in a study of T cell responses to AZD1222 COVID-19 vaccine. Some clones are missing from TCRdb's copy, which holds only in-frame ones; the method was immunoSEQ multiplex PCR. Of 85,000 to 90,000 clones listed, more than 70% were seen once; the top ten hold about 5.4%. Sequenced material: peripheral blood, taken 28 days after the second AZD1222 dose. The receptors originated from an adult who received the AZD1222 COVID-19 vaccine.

The CDR3 is CASSLGQGWDEQFF. In DNA, the CDR3 is TGTGCCAGCAGCTTGGGACAGGGTTGGGATGAGCAGTTCTTC. The rearrangement links TRBV7-9 to TRBJ2-1, with 9 bases lining up with TRBD1. The junction had 5 bases not matched to a gene; V was cut back by 3 bases and J by 8 bases. CDR1 and CDR2 (germline): SEHNR, FQNEAQ (reference sequence). The CDR3 length is 14 residues.

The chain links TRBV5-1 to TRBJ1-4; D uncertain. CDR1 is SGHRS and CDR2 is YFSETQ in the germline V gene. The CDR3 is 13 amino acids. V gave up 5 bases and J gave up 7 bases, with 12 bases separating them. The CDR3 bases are TGCGCCAGCAGGCCCGACGGTAGTGAAAAACTGTTTTTT. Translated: CASRPDGSEKLFF.

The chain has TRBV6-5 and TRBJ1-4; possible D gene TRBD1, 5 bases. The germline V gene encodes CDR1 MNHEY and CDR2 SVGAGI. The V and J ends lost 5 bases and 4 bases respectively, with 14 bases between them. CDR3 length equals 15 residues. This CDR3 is CASSMGGKRNEKLFF. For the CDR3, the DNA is TGTGCCAGCAGTATGGGGGGGAAACGTAATGAAAAACTGTTTTTT.

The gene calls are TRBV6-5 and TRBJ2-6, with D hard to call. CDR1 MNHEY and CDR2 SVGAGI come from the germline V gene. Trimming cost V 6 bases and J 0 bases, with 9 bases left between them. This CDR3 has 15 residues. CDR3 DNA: TGTGCCAGCAGCCTTGGAGTCTCTGGGGCCAACGTCCTGACTTTC. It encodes CASSLGVSGANVLTF.

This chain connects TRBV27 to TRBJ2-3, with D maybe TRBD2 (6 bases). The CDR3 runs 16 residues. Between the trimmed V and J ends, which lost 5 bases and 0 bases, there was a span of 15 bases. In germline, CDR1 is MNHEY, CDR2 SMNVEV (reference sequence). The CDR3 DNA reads TGTGCCAGCAGTCCATCAGCGGGTGAGAGCACAGATACGCAGTATTTT. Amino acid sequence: CASSPSAGESTDTQYF.

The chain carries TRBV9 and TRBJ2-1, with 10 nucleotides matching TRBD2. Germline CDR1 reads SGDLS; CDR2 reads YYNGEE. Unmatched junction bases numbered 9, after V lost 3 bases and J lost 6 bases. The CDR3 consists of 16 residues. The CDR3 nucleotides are TGTGCCAGCAGCGCACCTAGCGGGGGCATACTCAATGAGCAGTTCTTC. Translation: CASSAPSGGILNEQFF.

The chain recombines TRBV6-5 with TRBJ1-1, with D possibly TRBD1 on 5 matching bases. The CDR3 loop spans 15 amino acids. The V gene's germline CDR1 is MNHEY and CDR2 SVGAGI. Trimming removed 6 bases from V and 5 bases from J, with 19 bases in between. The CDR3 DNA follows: TGTGCCAGCAGAGACAGCTACGCCGATATTACTGAAGCTTTCTTT. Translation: CASRDSYADITEAFF.

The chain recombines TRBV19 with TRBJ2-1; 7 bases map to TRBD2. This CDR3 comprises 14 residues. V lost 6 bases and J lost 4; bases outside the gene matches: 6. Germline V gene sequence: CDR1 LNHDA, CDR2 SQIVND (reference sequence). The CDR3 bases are TGTGCCAGTAGCTGGGGGGGGAAGTACAATGAGCAGTTCTTC. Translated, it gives CASSWGGKYNEQFF.

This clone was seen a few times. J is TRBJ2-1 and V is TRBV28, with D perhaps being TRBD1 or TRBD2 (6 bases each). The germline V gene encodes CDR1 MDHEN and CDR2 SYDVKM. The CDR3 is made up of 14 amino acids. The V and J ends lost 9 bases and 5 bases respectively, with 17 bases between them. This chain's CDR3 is CASSPMGGNNEQFF. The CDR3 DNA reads TGTGCCAGTAGCCCCATGGGGGGCAACAATGAGCAGTTCTTC.

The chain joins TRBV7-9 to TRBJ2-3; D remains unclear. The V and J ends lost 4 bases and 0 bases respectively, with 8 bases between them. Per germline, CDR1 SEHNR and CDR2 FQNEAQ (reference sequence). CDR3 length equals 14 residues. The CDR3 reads CASSSEDSTDTQYF. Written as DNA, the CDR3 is TGTGCCAGCAGCTCCGAGGATAGCACAGATACGCAGTATTTT.

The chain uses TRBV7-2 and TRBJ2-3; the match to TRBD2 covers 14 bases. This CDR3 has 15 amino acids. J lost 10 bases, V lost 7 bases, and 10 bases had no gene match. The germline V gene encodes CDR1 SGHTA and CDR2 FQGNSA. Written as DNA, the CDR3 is TGTGCCAGCATCCCACCGGGACTAGCGGGGGCCGCGCAGTATTTT. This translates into CASIPPGLAGAAQYF.

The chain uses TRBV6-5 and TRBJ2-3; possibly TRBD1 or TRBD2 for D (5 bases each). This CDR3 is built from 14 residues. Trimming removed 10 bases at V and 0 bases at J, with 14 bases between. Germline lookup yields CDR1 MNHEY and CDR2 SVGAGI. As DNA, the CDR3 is TGTGCCATCGCCGGGACGATAAGCACAGATACGCAGTATTTT. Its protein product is CAIAGTISTDTQYF.

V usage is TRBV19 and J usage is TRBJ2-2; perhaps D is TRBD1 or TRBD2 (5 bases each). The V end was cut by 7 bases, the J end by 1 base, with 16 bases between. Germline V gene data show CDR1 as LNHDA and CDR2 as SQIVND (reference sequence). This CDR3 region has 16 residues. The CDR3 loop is CASTDWGSLNTGELFF. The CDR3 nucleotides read TGTGCCAGTACGGACTGGGGCAGCCTGAACACCGGGGAGCTGTTTTTT.

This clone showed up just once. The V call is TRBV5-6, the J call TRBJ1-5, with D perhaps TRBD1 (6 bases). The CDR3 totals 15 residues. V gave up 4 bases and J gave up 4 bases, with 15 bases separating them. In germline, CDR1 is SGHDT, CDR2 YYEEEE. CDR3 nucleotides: TGTGCCAGCAGCCAATCAATCCAGGGGAATCAGCCCCAGCATTTT. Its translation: CASSQSIQGNQPQHF.